This is a list of T cell receptor beta chains from one sample in a study of CD8+CD57+ T cells in acquired aplastic anemia. MiXCR, run by TCRdb on the reads, gives a single entry per CDR3 protein. The table includes 170,000 or so distinct CDR3 sequences, 50% to 65% detected once. Specimen: sorted CD4+, CD8+, or CD8+CD57+ T cells (not recorded which) from PBMCs. These receptor sequences come from a human donor with aplastic anemia. CDR3s include the opening cysteine and the closing phenylalanine or tryptophan. The order of the fields is V gene, J gene, D gene, clone size, CDR3 DNA, CDR3 protein. A D gene is named only where the DNA matches it firmly. The size entry is marked missing in some rows and otherwise reads once, few, many or a size class.

TRBV5-1	TRBJ2-6	-	-	TGCGCCAGCACCCCGGGGGGGGCCAACGTCCTGACTTTC	CASTPGGANVLTF
TRBV24-1	TRBJ2-7	TRBD1	many	TGTGCCACCAGTGATCGGGACAGGGAAGGAGGGCAGTACTTC	CATSDRDREGGQYF
TRBV7-3	TRBJ2-7	TRBD2	few	TGTGCCAGCAGCTTAAATGGCGGGAGTAGCTCCTACGAGCAGTACTTC	CASSLNGGSSSYEQYF
TRBV19	TRBJ1-5	-	-	TGTGCCAGTAGTATCCCCAACAGGGATCAGCCCCAGCATTTT	CASSIPNRDQPQHF
TRBV7-2	TRBJ2-3	-	-	TGTGCCAGCAGCTTGGGGGATCCGGCAGATACGCAGTATTTT	CASSLGDPADTQYF
TRBV24-1	TRBJ2-5	-	-	TGTGCCACCAGTGAAACAGGGGAGACCCAGTACTTC	CATSETGETQYF
TRBV7-2	TRBJ2-7	TRBD2	-	TGTGCCAGCAGCTTGGAGGGACTAGCGGGGGGGCGAAACGAGCAGTACTTC	CASSLEGLAGGRNEQYF
TRBV6-1	TRBJ1-4	TRBD1	-	TGTGCCAGCAGTTACTCCGACAGGGCCAATGAAAAACTGTTTTTT	CASSYSDRANEKLFF
TRBV6-4	TRBJ2-3	-	-	TGTGCCAGCAGTGACGTAGATACGCAGTATTTT	CASSDVDTQYF
TRBV3-1	TRBJ1-1	-	-	TGTGCCAGCAGCCAAGTGGCAGATGAAGCTTTCTTT	CASSQVADEAFF
TRBV19	TRBJ2-2	-	-	TGTGCCAGTATGGGCCTATACACCGGGGAGCTGTTTTTT	CASMGLYTGELFF
TRBV19	TRBJ2-1	TRBD1	many	TGTGCCAGTAGTACCGGACAGGGAGTCGATGAGCAGTTCTTC	CASSTGQGVDEQFF
TRBV7-2	TRBJ1-5	TRBD1	-	TGTGCCAGCAGCTTTGACAGGGTCAGCAATCAGCCCCAGCATTTT	CASSFDRVSNQPQHF
TRBV7-2	TRBJ2-1	TRBD2	-	TGTGCCAGCAGCGAACTAGCGGGAGGCAATGAGCAGTTCTTC	CASSELAGGNEQFF
TRBV29-1	TRBJ1-1	-	-	TGCAGCGTTGATTACGGGGATATGGTCACTGAAGCTTTCTTT	CSVDYGDMVTEAFF
TRBV12-3/TRBV12-4	TRBJ1-2	-	many	TGTGCCAGCAGTTTGGGGATTCGGGATGGCTACACCTTC	CASSLGIRDGYTF
TRBV7-9	TRBJ2-2	-	-	TGTGCCAGCAGCTTAGACCCAGCGGGTTCCCTCCGGGAGCTGTTTTTT	CASSLDPAGSLRELFF
TRBV9	TRBJ2-7	-	many	TGTGCCAGCAGCGGCGGGGTGCTCTCCTACGAGCAGTACTTC	CASSGGVLSYEQYF
TRBV20-1	TRBJ2-7	TRBD1	-	TGCAGTGCTAGAGATTTCCGGACAGGGGATCTCGAGCAGTACTTC	CSARDFRTGDLEQYF
TRBV7-9	TRBJ2-7	-	-	TGTGCCAGCGGGTCCTCCTACGAGCAGTACTTC	CASGSSYEQYF
TRBV29-1	TRBJ2-5	TRBD1	few	TGCAGCGTTGAAGGGGGACAGGGTACGGGAGAGACCCAGTACTTC	CSVEGGQGTGETQYF
TRBV20-1	TRBJ2-3	-	-	TGCAGTGCTAGTCCCAGGGCTGGTACAGATACGCAGTATTTT	CSASPRAGTDTQYF
TRBV20-1	TRBJ2-7	TRBD1	few	TGCAGTGCCCATCGGGACAGGGATTACGAGCAGTACTTC	CSAHRDRDYEQYF
TRBV5-1	TRBJ2-3	-	-	TGCGCCAGCAGCCGGACACAGGGTTCAGATACGCAGTATTTT	CASSRTQGSDTQYF
TRBV15	TRBJ2-5	-	-	TGTGCCACCAGCGGCCGAAGGACGATCGAGACCCAGTACTTT	CATSGRRTIETQYF
TRBV29-1	TRBJ2-2	TRBD1	many	TGCAGCGTCCGAAGCCGGGACAGAATCACCGGGGAGCTGTTTTTT	CSVRSRDRITGELFF
TRBV7-2	TRBJ2-3	TRBD2	few	TGTGCCAGCAGCTTAGCGCCTAGCGGGGCCAGCACAGATACGCAGTATTTT	CASSLAPSGASTDTQYF
TRBV19	TRBJ2-7	-	-	TGTGCCAGTAGTATACTGGATGGGTACGAGCAGTACTTC	CASSILDGYEQYF
TRBV9	TRBJ2-2	TRBD2	-	TGTGCCAGCAGCGCGGGGGGATTTGACACCGGGGAGCTGTTTTTT	CASSAGGFDTGELFF
TRBV2	TRBJ2-7	TRBD2	many	TGTGCCAGCACTGGCGCGGGGGGCTCCTACGAGCAGTACTTC	CASTGAGGSYEQYF
TRBV25-1	TRBJ2-7	-	-	TGTGCCAGCGTGCACGAGCAGTACTTC	CASVHEQYF
TRBV5-1	TRBJ2-7	TRBD1	-	TGCGCCAGCAGAGCCGGGACAGGATCCTACGAGCAGTACTTC	CASRAGTGSYEQYF
TRBV2	TRBJ2-3	TRBD2	-	TGTGCCAGCAGTGAAGCGGGACTACGTTATGGAGATACGCAGTATTTT	CASSEAGLRYGDTQYF
TRBV6-2/TRBV6-3	TRBJ1-2	-	many	TGTGCCAGCAGCCCCGAGGGGCGGAATAGGTTTGGCTACACCTTC	CASSPEGRNRFGYTF
TRBV7-2	TRBJ1-2	-	-	TGTGCCAGCAGCGCGGACGTAAACTATGGCTACACCTTC	CASSADVNYGYTF
TRBV2	TRBJ2-7	TRBD2	-	TGTGCCAGCAGTTCGGGGGGGGGCGACTCCTACGAGCAGTACTTC	CASSSGGGDSYEQYF
TRBV7-9	TRBJ1-6	-	-	TGTGCCAGCAGCTTGTCAGAACCAAATTCACCCCTCCACTTT	CASSLSEPNSPLHF
TRBV20-1	TRBJ2-7	TRBD1	-	TGCAGTGACAGTCAGGGGGCATTCGAGCAGTACTTC	CSDSQGAFEQYF
TRBV15	TRBJ1-5	TRBD1	-	TGTGCCACCAGCAGCTCCAGGTCGGGACAGGGGGCCGGACAGCCCCAGCATTTT	CATSSSRSGQGAGQPQHF
TRBV20-1	TRBJ2-5	-	-	TGCAGTGCCGACCCGTCCCAAGAGACCCAGTACTTC	CSADPSQETQYF
TRBV7-3	TRBJ2-7	-	-	TGTGCCAGCAGCTTAAACAGGGCGACCTACGAGCAGTACTTC	CASSLNRATYEQYF
TRBV9	TRBJ1-1	-	-	TGTGCCAGCAGTGATATCTCCAAGGGATCCACTGAAGCTTTCTTT	CASSDISKGSTEAFF
TRBV5-4	TRBJ2-7	-	-	TGTGCCACCGCTTTAGACGGAAACTCCTACGAGCAGTACTTC	CATALDGNSYEQYF
TRBV13	TRBJ2-1	-	-	TGTGCCAGCAGCTTAGGCCCATTCAATGAGCAGTTCTTC	CASSLGPFNEQFF
TRBV19	TRBJ2-7	TRBD1	-	TGTGCCAGTAGTGCCACAGGGACAGCCTACGAGCAGTACTTC	CASSATGTAYEQYF
TRBV10-3	TRBJ1-6	-	-	TGTGCCATCAGTGAGGTAGCGGGATACACGCATTCACCCCTCCACTTT	CAISEVAGYTHSPLHF
TRBV5-8	TRBJ2-2	-	-	TGTGCCAGCAGCCACAGGGTGCTGTTTTTT	CASSHRVLFF
TRBV7-2	TRBJ2-7	TRBD1	-	TGTGCCACAGAAGGCCGGACAGGGGTTGGCGAGCAGTACTTC	CATEGRTGVGEQYF
TRBV10-3	TRBJ2-5	-	-	TGTGCCATCAGTGTAGGCGAGGAGACCCAGTACTTC	CAISVGEETQYF